This T cell receptor beta chain was recorded in a study of blood T cell repertoires in COVID-19. Whole-study context: Sites across the United States, Italy and Spain contributed samples from acute and convalescent COVID-19. Sources were T cells, B-cell-depleted T cells, or PBMCs; the material itself was cDNA or gDNA.

Trimming left V 4 bases short and J 4 bases short, with 16 bases between. From germline, CDR1 is LGHNA and CDR2 YSLEER. This CDR3 contains 15 residues. Repertoires were generated with immunoSEQ multiplex PCR, while TCRdb's copy carries only in-frame clones and drops some. The sample records 250,000 or so clones, about 89% being singletons. The TCR comes from a human donor in a cohort exposed to, infected with or recovered from COVID-19 (not recorded which). The donor label of this sample is uncertain. Material: PBMCs or T cells enriched from blood (not recorded which). This sequence joins TRBV4-3 and TRBJ1-2; tentative D call: TRBD1 (5 bases). The CDR3 protein is CASSRGSGGIYGYTF. The CDR3 DNA reads as TGCGCCAGCAGCCGGGGATCGGGGGGTATCTATGGCTACACCTTC.